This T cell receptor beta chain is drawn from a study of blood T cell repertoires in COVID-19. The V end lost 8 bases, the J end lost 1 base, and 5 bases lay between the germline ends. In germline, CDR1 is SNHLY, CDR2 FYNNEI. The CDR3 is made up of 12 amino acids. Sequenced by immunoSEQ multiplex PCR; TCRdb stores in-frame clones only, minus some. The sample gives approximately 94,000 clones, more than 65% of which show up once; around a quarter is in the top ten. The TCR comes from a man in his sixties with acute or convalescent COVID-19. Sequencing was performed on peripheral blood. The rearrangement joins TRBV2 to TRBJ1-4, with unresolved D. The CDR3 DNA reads TGTGCCAGCGCAGGAACTAATGAAAAACTGTTTTTT. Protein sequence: CASAGTNEKLFF.